This entry is about one T cell receptor (beta chain). The antigen it binds to is not known. No much larger clone is present one base from it, and per-base qualities are unavailable. In the prospective study, participants were roughly 18 to 95 years old, resided in fewer than 25 geographic areas of the United States, and were enrolled through a virtual design. In the prospective study, participants were assigned to cohorts based on the clinical history participants reported in a screening survey and a study questionnaire. In the prospective study, whole blood, serum and a nasopharyngeal or oropharyngeal swab were collected from each participant by mobile phlebotomists. Participants in the prospective study had the option to provide additional blood draws and questionnaires over a roughly 2-month period. Before DNA extraction, blood samples from the prospective study were shipped at room temperature or frozen.

The data are from a study of blood T cell repertoires in COVID-19 (dated by TCRdb to the early 2020s). About the study as a whole: Samples covering the acute and convalescent phases of COVID-19 were provided by collaborators in the United States, Italy and Spain. The prospective study material was composed of cDNA or gDNA derived from T cells, B-cell-depleted T cells, or PBMCs. Deeply sampled blood TCRbeta repertoires from subjects exposed to, actively infected with, or recovered from COVID-19 were included in the dataset. The repertoires were released in a freely available public database intended as a resource for research on the immune response to SARS-CoV-2. The samples were drawn from two sources: the first 160 participants of the ongoing ImmuneRACE study, and over 1,000 subjects contributed by 6 global collaborators. Nearly every sample came with metadata listing a de-identified subject ID, COVID-19 status, age in years and sex. Where available, HLA class I and class II types were obtained from metadata supplied by the sample provider rather than from assay-based typing. Paper-wide results and their limitations: The quantity of clinical and demographic metadata differed by source and by participant and was supplied without curation.

The CDR3 sequence holds 14 residues, the cysteine and phenylalanine included. Only the CDR3 portion is preserved as DNA: 42 bases, with reading frame beginning at the first base. V and J are trimmed by 5 bases and 6 bases, and the gene matches miss 8 bases of the junction. CDR1 MDHEN and CDR2 SYDVKM are derived from the germline V gene. TCRbeta CDR3 regions were amplified from genomic DNA using the immunoSEQ Assay, a bias-controlled multiplex PCR. As for the original processing: Within the assay, amplification of reference gene primers was used to estimate how many nucleated cells each sample contained. To quantify the absolute abundance of each unique TCRbeta CDR3 rearrangement, sequence reads were collapsed and filtered. For each sample, productive Simpson clonality was calculated by taking the square root of Simpson's diversity index across productive rearrangements. Imported from immuneACCESS, the table was reduced by TCRdb to in-frame sequences with V and J called. These copies leave out some clones; in studies compared against another copy, an unresolved V gene accounts for under half, and the cause of the remainder is not known. V and J calls and clone size are those listed in that table; D and trimming were worked out from the DNA. The sample records some 190,000 clones, roughly 83% of which are singletons. 5% to 7% of the sample rests with the top ten.

Rearrangement joined TRBV28 to TRBJ2-3; 7 central nucleotides agree with TRBD2. Sample: PBMCs or T cells enriched from blood (not recorded which). The source of this sequence is a man aged 40-55 years with acute COVID-19. The DNA reads as follows: TGTGCCAGCAGTGGCAGGGAGGGCGTGGATACGCAGTATTTT. This translates into CASSGREGVDTQYF.